This T cell receptor (beta chain) comes out of a study of radiation and T cells in renal cell carcinoma. The CDR3 extends over 14 amino acids. Unmatched junction bases numbered 9, after V lost 4 bases and J lost 8 bases. Per the germline V gene, CDR1 is SGHNT and CDR2 is YYREEE (reference sequence). Time point reported: blood 4 weeks post-SBRT, at nephrectomy. Treatment given: 15 Gy SBRT to primary tumor, nephrectomy 4 weeks later. After SBRT, blood was collected at 2 and 4 weeks, plus baseline. Generated by immunoSEQ multiplex PCR, the TCRdb table keeps only in-frame clones and is missing some. This sample carries 60,000 to 95,000 clones, 70% to 90% of them seen once, and the ten largest clones take more than 2%.

The rearrangement uses TRBV5-4 and TRBJ1-2; TRBD1 aligns across 9 bases. The input for sequencing was blood, taken from a patient whose treatment included radiotherapy and nephrectomy. The sequence was collected from a woman aged 60-75 years with renal cell carcinoma. The CDR3 nucleotides read TGTGCCAGCAGCGGGGGACAGGGATGGAAGGGCTACACCTTC. Translated: CASSGGQGWKGYTF.